This section outlines one T cell receptor (beta chain) sequence together with its context. There is no known antigen for this receptor. Base qualities are not provided; no much larger clone lies one nucleotide away. The CDR1 and CDR2 encoded by the germline V gene are MGHRA and YSYEKL. The CDR3 sequence holds 15 residues, the cysteine and phenylalanine included. The read is trimmed to its CDR3 DNA, 45 bases read in frame from base 1. At the junction V is shortened by 6 bases and J by 0 bases; bases outside the gene matches: 5. These data belong to a study of blood T cell repertoires in COVID-19 (dated by TCRdb to about 2020). Notes on the research overall: Samples covering the acute and convalescent phases of COVID-19 were provided by collaborators in the United States, Italy and Spain. The material from the prospective study consisted of cDNA or gDNA derived from T cells, B-cell-depleted T cells, or PBMCs. Subjects who had been exposed to COVID-19, were actively infected with it, or had recovered from it provided the deeply sampled blood TCRbeta repertoires that made up the dataset. A freely available public database, intended as a resource for researchers studying the immune response to SARS-CoV-2, is where the repertoires were released. The samples were drawn from the first 160 participants of the ongoing ImmuneRACE study and from some 1,300 subjects provided by 6 global collaborators. The sample metadata nearly always contained a de-identified subject ID, COVID-19 status, age in years and sex. Where available, HLA class I and class II types were obtained from metadata supplied by the sample provider rather than from assay-based typing.

TCRbeta CDR3 regions were amplified from genomic DNA by means of the immunoSEQ Assay, a bias-controlled multiplex PCR. The published analysis was carried out like this. Within the assay, amplification of reference gene primers was used to estimate how many nucleated cells each sample contained. To quantify the absolute abundance of each unique TCRbeta CDR3 rearrangement, sequence reads were collapsed and filtered. For each sample, productive Simpson clonality was calculated as the square root of Simpson's diversity index over productive rearrangements. The table comes from immuneACCESS by way of TCRdb, which keeps in-frame sequences with V and J called. Part of the clones is missing from these tables; in studies checked, under half for an unresolved V gene and the rest for unknown reasons. V, J and clone size are taken as reported in that table, and D and trimming were inferred from the DNA itself. The sample table records a few hundred thousand clones; around nine tenths of these occur just once. Jointly, the top ten make up more than 2.5% of the sample.

Broader findings and caveats from the paper: The amount of clinical and demographic metadata varied by source and participant and was provided uncurated.

The collaborating institutions used their own protocols to collect whole blood in K2EDTA tubes. Collaborator samples were shipped for TCRbeta analysis as frozen whole blood, isolated PBMCs, or DNA extracted from either sample type. The TCR comes from a man aged 55 to 70 with acute or convalescent COVID-19. This sequence uses TRBV4-1 and TRBJ2-1, with TRBD2 matching 7 junction bases. The sample comprised peripheral blood. The nucleotide sequence is given as TGCGCCAGCAGGGCCAGCGGGGTCTCCTACAATGAGCAGTTCTTC. Translated, it gives CASRASGVSYNEQFF.